This TCR beta chain originates from a study of blood T cell repertoires in COVID-19. In the original analysis: Amplified reference gene primers provided the basis for estimating nucleated cell counts. Method: immunoSEQ multiplex PCR; TCRdb's copy keeps in-frame clones and lacks some. Clone size and the V and J calls come from that table; the DNA yielded D and trimming. The data show tens of thousands of clones, about 77% seen once. The CDR3 is made up of 14 amino acids. Germline V gene data show CDR1 as SGDLS and CDR2 as YYNGEE. The V gene lost 0 bases and the J gene lost 4 bases, with 10 bases spanning the gap.

V and J are TRBV9 and TRBJ2-5, with D possibly TRBD1 on 5 matching bases. The sequence was obtained from a human donor in a cohort sampled during active COVID-19. The sample consisted of peripheral blood. The CDR3 DNA is TGTGCCAGCAGCGTAGCAGGGCCTCGAGAGACCCAGTACTTC. It yields the protein CASSVAGPRETQYF. Based on the CDR3 plus reference TRBV9 and TRBJ2-5, the full variable domain is DSGVTQTPKHLITATGQRVTLRCSPRSGDLSVYWYQQSLDQGLQFLIQYYNGEERAKGNILERFSAQQFPDLHSELNLSSLELGDSALYFCASSVAGPRETQYFGPGTRLLVL.